These T cell receptor beta chains were read from a single sample in a study of T-cell reconstitution after alpha-beta-depleted transplantation in children. TCRdb reprocessed the PCR reads via MiXCR and lists one record per CDR3 protein. This repertoire shows approximately 490,000 distinct CDR3 sequences, roughly an eighth found once; its top ten account for less than 6.5%. Material: PBMCs from the stem cell graft donor, obtained from the stem cell graft. Source of these receptors: a human donor who donated a stem cell graft to a child with combined immunodeficiency. CDR3s include the opening cysteine and the closing phenylalanine or tryptophan. The D gene is left open where the match is weak. For some rows the clone size is stated as once, few or many, or as a class when expanded; others skip it.

-,TRBV20-1,TRBJ2-7,TRBD2,CSATSGRNYEQYF,TGCAGTGCCACTAGCGGGAGGAATTACGAGCAGTACTTC
-,TRBV3-1,TRBJ2-7,TRBD1,CASSQDWGQNYEQYF,TGTGCCAGCAGCCAAGATTGGGGACAGAACTACGAGCAGTACTTC
-,TRBV5-1,TRBJ2-7,TRBD1,CASSSGDREGPPLNF,TGCGCCAGCAGCTCAGGGGACAGGGAAGGCCCCCCTTTGAACTTC
-,TRBV3-1,TRBJ2-1,-,CASSQDHVTERFF,TGTGCCAGCAGCCAAGATCACGTGACTGAACGGTTCTTC
few,TRBV20-1,TRBJ2-3,TRBD2,CSARDPLLWREGTDTQYF,TGCAGTGCTAGAGATCCTTTATTATGGCGGGAGGGTACAGATACGCAGTATTTT
many,TRBV5-5,TRBJ2-1,-,CASSRVGRDYNEQFF,TGTGCCAGCAGCAGGGTTGGCAGGGATTACAATGAGCAGTTCTTC
-,TRBV7-9,TRBJ2-7,-,CASSLEGWPYEQYF,TGTGCCAGCAGCTTAGAGGGTTGGCCCTACGAGCAGTACTTC
few,TRBV24-1,TRBJ2-2,TRBD2,CATSDTLADNTGELFF,TGTGCCACCAGTGACACACTAGCGGATAACACCGGGGAGCTGTTTTTT
-,TRBV20-1,TRBJ1-2,-,CSASRGGRSNYGYTF,TGCAGTGCTAGTCGGGGGGGACGGTCCAACTATGGCTACACCTTC
-,TRBV5-5,TRBJ1-6,-,CASSGVGGNSPLHF,TGTGCCAGCAGCGGGGTCGGGGGGAATTCACCCCTCCACTTT
few,TRBV5-1,TRBJ2-5,-,CASSWQNQETQYF,TGCGCCAGCAGTTGGCAGAACCAAGAGACCCAGTACTTC
-,TRBV11-2,TRBJ2-4,-,CASSLWQTLAKNIQYF,TGTGCCAGCAGCTTATGGCAAACTCTAGCCAAAAACATTCAGTACTTC
-,TRBV7-2,TRBJ2-1,-,CASGSSVYNEQFF,TGTGCCAGCGGTTCTAGCGTCTACAATGAGCAGTTCTTC
many,TRBV7-9,TRBJ2-2,-,CAPTRAGELFF,TGTGCCCCGACGCGGGCCGGGGAGCTGTTTTTT
-,TRBV21-1,TRBJ2-7,-,CASSKAYSGKWGPYEQYF,TGTGCCAGCAGCAAAGCGTATTCAGGGAAATGGGGGCCCTACGAGCAGTACTTC
-,TRBV9,TRBJ2-7,-,CASSVYGGEQYF,TGTGCCAGCAGCGTTTATGGGGGCGAGCAGTACTTC
few,TRBV6-2/TRBV6-3,TRBJ2-3,-,CASSYEGSRTDTQYF,TGTGCCAGCAGTTACGAGGGGTCCAGGACAGATACGCAGTATTTT
-,TRBV6-5,TRBJ2-7,TRBD1,CASSLEPGTGISYEQYF,TGTGCCAGCAGTTTGGAACCCGGGACAGGGATCTCCTACGAGCAGTACTTC
-,TRBV7-9,TRBJ2-7,-,CASSLAGGPPYEQYF,TGTGCCAGCAGCTTAGCGGGAGGTCCACCCTACGAGCAGTACTTC
-,TRBV20-1,TRBJ1-2,-,CSARPGQPGSYGYTF,TGCAGTGCTAGACCTGGACAGCCCGGTTCCTATGGCTACACCTTC
few,TRBV27,TRBJ1-1,-,CASSLSPGPNTEAFF,TGTGCCAGCAGTTTATCCCCGGGTCCGAACACTGAAGCTTTCTTT
many,TRBV12-3/TRBV12-4,TRBJ1-4,-,CASSSATNEKLFF,TGTGCCAGCAGTTCTGCAACTAATGAAAAACTGTTTTTT
few,TRBV6-1,TRBJ1-1,TRBD1,CASRRTGWGVNTEAFF,TGTGCCAGCAGACGGACAGGGTGGGGGGTGAACACTGAAGCTTTCTTT
-,TRBV7-8,TRBJ1-6,-,CASSLEYRAGNSPLHF,TGTGCCAGCAGCTTAGAGTACAGGGCTGGTAATTCACCCCTCCACTTT
few,TRBV5-5,TRBJ2-7,-,CASSPRELGVPYEQYF,TGTGCCAGCAGCCCCAGGGAACTAGGGGTTCCCTACGAGCAGTACTTC
-,TRBV20-1,TRBJ2-3,-,CSANPGGTDTQYF,TGCAGTGCTAACCCAGGGGGCACAGATACGCAGTATTTT
many,TRBV7-9,TRBJ1-1,-,CASSLRGTEAFF,TGCGCCAGCAGCCTTCGCGGCACTGAAGCTTTCTTT
few,TRBV7-6,TRBJ2-7,-,CASSLHLSQGPYEQYF,TGTGCCAGCAGCTTACATCTCTCGCAGGGACCCTACGAGCAGTACTTC
many,TRBV12-3/TRBV12-4,TRBJ2-7,-,CASSSRAGLRTYEQYF,TGTGCCAGCAGTTCAAGGGCAGGGCTGAGGACCTACGAGCAGTACTTC
few,TRBV12-3/TRBV12-4,TRBJ2-1,-,CASSPTFPNEQFF,TGTGCCAGCAGTCCGACATTCCCCAATGAGCAGTTCTTC
many,TRBV28,TRBJ1-1,TRBD1,CASSFNRGYEAFF,TGTGCCAGCAGTTTTAACAGGGGATATGAAGCTTTCTTT
many,TRBV4-3,TRBJ2-1,-,CASSQGERINEQFF,TGCGCCAGCAGCCAAGGAGAACGGATCAATGAGCAGTTCTTC
many,TRBV12-3/TRBV12-4,TRBJ2-1,-,CASSFQGVVAYNEQFF,TGTGCCAGCAGTTTTCAGGGCGTTGTCGCCTACAATGAGCAGTTCTTC
many,TRBV4-3,TRBJ2-1,TRBD2,CASSSGTSAYNEQFF,TGCGCCAGCAGCTCAGGGACTAGCGCCTACAATGAGCAGTTCTTC
few,TRBV15,TRBJ2-1,TRBD2,CATSRTSGRAFPSHEQFF,TGTGCCACCAGCAGAACTAGCGGGAGGGCCTTTCCTTCTCATGAGCAGTTCTTC
-,TRBV18,TRBJ2-7,-,CASSPPDREQYF,TGTGCCAGCTCACCACCGGACCGCGAGCAGTACTTC
few,TRBV2,TRBJ2-2,-,CASSEWVDTGELFF,TGTGCCAGCAGTGAATGGGTGGACACCGGGGAGCTGTTTTTT
-,TRBV6-1,TRBJ1-2,-,CASWTVPNYGYTF,TGTGCCAGCTGGACAGTCCCTAACTATGGCTACACCTTC
few,TRBV6-6,TRBJ1-1,-,CASRQRAEAFF,TGTGCCAGCAGACAGCGGGCTGAAGCTTTCTTT
many,TRBV10-3,TRBJ2-6,-,CAISESWNVLTF,TGTGCCATCAGTGAGTCGTGGAACGTCCTGACTTTC
-,TRBV18,TRBJ2-5,-,CASSPFPDGETQYF,TGTGCCAGCTCACCTTTCCCCGACGGGGAGACCCAGTACTTC
-,TRBV6-2/TRBV6-3,TRBJ2-1,TRBD1,CASSYPAGTGITAFNEQFF,TGTGCCAGCAGTTACCCCGCCGGGACAGGAATAACGGCTTTCAATGAGCAGTTCTTC
-,TRBV4-3,TRBJ2-3,-,CASSQRITDTQYF,TGCGCCAGCAGCCAACGGATCACAGATACGCAGTATTTT
few,TRBV29-1,TRBJ2-1,TRBD2,CSVDPGTSGSSEQFF,TGCAGCGTTGATCCCGGGACTAGCGGGAGTAGTGAGCAGTTCTTC
few,TRBV7-8,TRBJ2-1,TRBD2,CASSPGTSGRVEQFF,TGTGCCAGCAGTCCAGGGACTAGCGGGAGGGTTGAGCAGTTCTTC
many,TRBV15,TRBJ2-1,-,CATSREGPSHNEQFF,TGTGCCACCAGCAGAGAAGGACCATCTCACAATGAGCAGTTCTTC
-,TRBV20-1,TRBJ2-7,-,CSARNVAGPDYEQYF,TGCAGTGCTAGAAATGTGGCAGGGCCTGACTACGAGCAGTACTTC
many,TRBV12-3/TRBV12-4,TRBJ1-5,-,CASSLGNSNQPQHF,TGTGCCAGCAGTTTGGGGAATAGCAATCAGCCCCAGCATTTT
few,TRBV25-1,TRBJ2-7,-,CASSSQGTEQYF,TGTGCCAGCAGTTCTCAGGGAACCGAGCAGTACTTC
many,TRBV7-8,TRBJ2-1,-,CASIGPGDEQFF,TGTGCCAGCATCGGACCCGGGGATGAGCAGTTCTTC
-,TRBV7-2,TRBJ2-3,-,CASSLRGTASTDTQYF,TGTGCCAGCAGCTTACGGGGGACAGCTAGTACAGATACGCAGTATTTT
-,TRBV3-1,TRBJ2-2,-,CASSQQSANTGELFF,TGTGCCAGCAGCCAACAGAGCGCGAACACCGGGGAGCTGTTTTTT
-,TRBV6-5,TRBJ2-7,-,CASSYSGSPISYEQYF,TGTGCCAGCAGTTACTCGGGTTCCCCTATCTCCTACGAGCAGTACTTC
many,TRBV6-1,TRBJ2-3,TRBD1,CASRNRGTDTQYF,TGTGCCAGCAGGAACAGGGGTACAGATACGCAGTATTTT